One and the same sample provided the 22 T cell receptor beta chains below, sequenced in a study of T cell repertoires in cytomegalovirus infection. Antigens of these TCRs are unknown. Each CDR3 protein gets one entry after TCRdb re-called the reads with MiXCR. The table includes around 310,000 distinct CDR3 sequences, 25% to 30% detected once. Sequences were derived from cultured PBMCs, sampled from culture after CMV antigen stimulation. The receptors stem from a human donor in good health (CMV status not recorded). Some clones in this sample may be carry-over from other donors' samples.

CDR3 in DNA: TGTGCCAGCAGCGGTGGACAGACGACTAATGAAAAACTGTTTTTT. Amino acid sequence: CASSGGQTTNEKLFF. The chain joins TRBV9 to TRBJ1-4; possibly TRBD1 for D (6 bases). The CDR3 contains 15 residues. Germline V gives CDR1 SGDLS, CDR2 YYNGEE. V was pared by 3 bases and J by 2 bases, with 11 bases between. The whole variable domain, filled in from reference TRBV9 and TRBJ1-4, reads DSGVTQTPKHLITATGQRVTLRCSPRSGDLSVYWYQQSLDQGLQFLIQYYNGEERAKGNILERFSAQQFPDLHSELNLSSLELGDSALYFCASSGGQTTNEKLFFGSGTQLSVL.

The J gene is TRBJ2-2, the V gene TRBV12-3 or TRBV12-4; D remains unclear. There are 13 residues in the CDR3. Trimming pared 5 bases from V and 5 bases from J, leaving 9 bases between. The CDR3 sequence is CASSLTLTGELFF. The CDR3 DNA sequence: TGTGCCAGCAGTCTAACACTAACCGGGGAGCTGTTTTTT.

This clonotype was counted only a few times. The V and J genes are TRBV11-2 and TRBJ2-1; D unclear. This CDR3 is built from 11 residues. Trimming took 6 bases from V and 10 from J, leaving 10 bases between them. The germline V gene has CDR1 SGHAT and CDR2 FQNNGV. In nucleotides, the CDR3 is TGTGCCAGCAGGGCCCGGCGGGAGCAGTTCTTC. It specifies CASRARREQFF.

This clonotype was counted between two and nine times. This chain uses TRBV6-1 with TRBJ2-7; D is uncertain. The CDR3 covers 15 residues. The germline V and J ends were trimmed by 4 bases and 0 bases, with 13 bases remaining between them. The germline V gene has CDR1 MNHNS and CDR2 SASEGT. CDR3 sequence (DNA): TGTGCCAGCAGTGTCGCCAGCAGGAGCTCCTACGAGCAGTACTTC. This translates into CASSVASRSSYEQYF.

The sample holds a few counts of this clonotype. The rearrangement joins TRBV12-5 to TRBJ2-4, with 9 bases matching TRBD1. V was clipped by 10 bases and J by 2 bases; unmatched bases: 12. From germline, CDR1 is LGHNT and CDR2 FRNRAP. CDR3 length: 16 amino acids. In nucleotides, the CDR3 is TGTGCTACCAATTATCCCGGGACAGGGACCAAAAACATTCAGTACTTC. Its translation: CATNYPGTGTKNIQYF.

The chain uses TRBV6-6 and TRBJ1-4; no firm D call. V dropped 7 bases and J dropped 15 bases, with 21 bases sitting between them. This CDR3 comprises 13 residues. In germline, CDR1 is MNHNY, CDR2 SVGAGI (reference sequence). The CDR3 protein is CASTHVPPPRMFF. Written as DNA, the CDR3 is TGTGCCAGCACTCATGTACCCCCCCCGAGGATGTTTTTT.

The chain joins TRBV28 to TRBJ2-1; D is unresolved. The germline V gene encodes CDR1 MDHEN and CDR2 SYDVKM. V shed 3 bases and J shed 10 bases, with 7 bases lying between them. This CDR3 is built from 11 residues. DNA for the CDR3: TGTGCCAGCAGTTTTCGACGGGAGCAGTTCTTC. This translates into CASSFRREQFF.

V gene TRBV10-3 combines with J gene TRBJ2-3; D is undetermined. The CDR3 runs to 17 residues. CDR1 and CDR2 (germline): ENHRY, SYGVKD. The V end lost 3 bases, the J end lost 2 bases, and 18 bases lay between the germline ends. For the CDR3, the DNA is TGTGCCATCAGTGACTTTAAAGGACGCACCATCACAGATACGCAGTATTTT. It specifies CAISDFKGRTITDTQYF.

This chain links TRBV19 with TRBJ2-3, with D maybe TRBD2 (6 bases). Trimming stripped 1 base from V and 3 bases from J, with 8 bases between. The CDR3 totals 14 residues. Germline V gives CDR1 LNHDA, CDR2 SQIVND (reference sequence). The CDR3 loop is CASSIAGRTDTQYF. In DNA form, the CDR3 reads TGTGCCAGTAGTATAGCCGGGAGAACAGATACGCAGTATTTT.

Ten or more counts support this clonotype. CDR3 DNA sequence: TGTGCCAGCAGCTTAAGCTTGAATGAAAAACTGTTTTTT. Translated: CASSLSLNEKLFF. The chain uses TRBV7-2 and TRBJ1-4; D not certain. CDR1 and CDR2 from the germline V gene are SGHTA and FQGNSA. CDR3 size: 13 residues. V was cut by 2 bases and J by 5 bases, with 6 bases left in between.

Worth noting for this clonotype: Germline is not matched at one junction end, which may reflect a read error. This rearrangement joins TRBV7-2 to TRBJ2-1; TRBD2 might be the D (7 bases). Germline V CDR1 and CDR2: SGHTA, FQGNSA. The CDR3 runs to 19 residues. CDR3 DNA: TGTGCCAGCAGCTTACCGGGGGGTTCAGGGGACTTATCCTACAATGGGCAGTTCTTC. Amino acid sequence: CASSLPGGSGDLSYNGQFF.

This clonotype was counted between two and nine times. The chain carries TRBV6-5 and TRBJ1-6; 7 nucleotides align to TRBD1. The CDR3 is 15 residues long. V was clipped by 7 bases and J by 2 bases; unmatched bases: 5. CDR1 and CDR2 (germline): MNHEY, SVGAGI. The CDR3 sequence is CASNSDRTYNSPLHF. The CDR3 nucleotides are TGTGCCAGCAATTCGGACAGGACCTATAATTCACCCCTCCACTTT.

This chain connects TRBV7-9 to TRBJ1-1; a weak D match, TRBD1 (5 bases). Trimming cost V 1 base and J 5 bases, with 17 bases left between them. Per germline, CDR1 SEHNR and CDR2 FQNEAQ (reference sequence). This CDR3 is built from 16 residues. The CDR3 reads CASSLGLRTGGTEAFF. DNA of the CDR3: TGTGCCAGCAGCTTAGGGTTGAGGACCGGGGGAACTGAAGCTTTCTTT.

This clonotype was counted only a few times. The chain links TRBV3-1 to TRBJ2-7; tentatively, D is TRBD2 (5 bases). CDR3 length: 14 amino acids. Trimming cost V 11 bases and J 5 bases, with 22 bases left between them. Germline CDR1 LGHDT, CDR2 YNNKEL (reference sequence). The CDR3 sequence is CAVSEGTELDEQYF. DNA for the CDR3: TGTGCCGTAAGTGAGGGAACCGAACTCGACGAGCAGTACTTC.

CDR3 DNA: TGCAGTGCTAGAATGCAGATGAACACTGAAGCTTTCTTT. Translated: CSARMQMNTEAFF. The rearrangement links TRBV20-1 to TRBJ1-1; D remains ambiguous. Trimming shortened V by 2 bases and J by 0 bases, and 7 bases separated the two germline ends. The germline CDR1 and CDR2 sequences are DFQATT and SNEGSKA (reference sequence). The CDR3 loop spans 13 amino acids.

There are a few counts of this clonotype. This rearrangement joins TRBV11-2 to TRBJ2-7; 8 bases are shared with TRBD2. CDR1 is SGHAT and CDR2 is FQNNGV in the germline V gene. Trimming took 5 bases from V and 2 from J; bases not matched to a gene: 5. The CDR3 runs to 14 residues. CDR3 amino acids: CASSALAGTYEQYF. CDR3 DNA: TGTGCCAGCAGCGCGTTAGCGGGGACCTACGAGCAGTACTTC.

DNA of the CDR3: TGTGCCAGCAGTGCCCGGGACTTGCCGGGGGAGACCCAGTACTTC. It is translated as CASSARDLPGETQYF. This rearrangement joins TRBV6-6 to TRBJ2-5; D might be TRBD2 (6 bases). The CDR3 has 15 amino acids. Germline V gene lookup returns CDR1 MNHNY and CDR2 SVGAGI (reference sequence). V shed 5 bases and J shed 5 bases, with 18 bases lying between them.

The chain recombines TRBV3-1 with TRBJ2-1; TRBD2 matches at 7 bases. The germline CDR1 and CDR2 sequences are LGHDT and YNNKEL (reference sequence). V was pared by 2 bases and J by 11 bases, with 9 bases of the junction left unmatched. This CDR3 comprises 14 residues. This CDR3 is CASSQLADTMKQFF. The CDR3 DNA reads as TGTGCCAGCAGCCAACTAGCGGACACAATGAAGCAGTTCTTC.

The V gene is TRBV9, the J gene TRBJ1-2; possible D gene TRBD1, 5 bases. The V end lost 4 bases, the J end lost 6 bases, and 13 bases lay between the germline ends. Germline CDR1 reads SGDLS; CDR2 reads YYNGEE. The CDR3 has 13 amino acids. The CDR3 DNA follows: TGTGCCAGCAGCCCTCCAGGGTACAATGGCTACACCTTC. This codes for CASSPPGYNGYTF.

This clonotype was counted only a few times. The CDR3 coding sequence is TGTGCCAGCAGCTTAGGCGGGGGGGCCCACAATGAGCAGTTCTTC. Translated: CASSLGGGAHNEQFF. The chain combines TRBV5-4 with TRBJ2-1; 9 positions match TRBD2. CDR3 length: 15 residues. Trimming cost V 2 bases and J 5 bases; bases outside gene matches: 5. Per germline, CDR1 SGHNT and CDR2 YYREEE (reference sequence).

The rearrangement links TRBV11-2 to TRBJ2-7, with 12 bases fitting TRBD2. V lost 4 bases and J lost 5; bases outside the gene matches: 6. The CDR3 length is 15 residues. CDR1 and CDR2 from the germline V gene are SGHAT and FQNNGV. DNA for the CDR3: TGTGCCAGCAGCTCTAGACTAGCGGGGGCCCACGAGCAGTACTTC. As protein: CASSSRLAGAHEQYF.

There are a few counts of this clonotype. The chain uses TRBV7-6 and TRBJ2-5, with 15 nucleotides matching TRBD2. Germline V gene data show CDR1 as SGHVS and CDR2 as FNYEAQ. The CDR3 length is 20 residues. Trimming cost V 2 bases and J 2 bases; bases outside gene matches: 12. The CDR3 protein is CASSLLRGGLAGGAQETQYF. The DNA of the CDR3 is TGTGCCAGCAGCTTATTAAGAGGGGGACTAGCGGGGGGCGCACAAGAGACCCAGTACTTC. Complete variable domain (other parts from reference TRBV7-6 and TRBJ2-5): GAGVSQSPRYKVTKRGQDVALRCDPISGHVSLYWYRQALGQGPEFLTYFNYEAQQDKSGLPNDRFSAERPEGSISTLTIQRTEQRDSAMYRCASSLLRGGLAGGAQETQYFGPGTRLLVL.